This T cell receptor (beta chain) was recovered during a study of cytomegalovirus exposure and HLA in healthy donors. Regarding the study as a whole: Whilst most TCR sequences proved rare, a subset of public TCRs occurred across many donors. CMV serostatus alone was available as immune exposure information. The productive fraction for most TCR beta V segments was about 87% or about 30% in an earlier analysis.

The germline V gene encodes CDR1 MDHEN and CDR2 SYDVKM. The V end lost 6 bases, the J end lost 2 bases, and 14 bases lay between the germline ends. This CDR3 has 14 amino acids. To note about this clone: The target antigen is unknown.

13 Jbeta primers and 60 Vbeta primers were used for the PCR. Data came from immunoSEQ multiplex PCR; TCRdb stores just in-frame clones and leaves some out. The sample holds roughly 180,000 clones, around 75% seen once. Material for sequencing was PBMCs. The chain carries TRBV28 and TRBJ2-7, with D tentatively TRBD2 (5 bases). The origin of this receptor is a male donor in good health and CMV-seronegative. The CDR3 bases are TGTGCCAGCAGCCCCGCCGGGATAGCCTACGAGCAGTACTTC. It specifies CASSPAGIAYEQYF.